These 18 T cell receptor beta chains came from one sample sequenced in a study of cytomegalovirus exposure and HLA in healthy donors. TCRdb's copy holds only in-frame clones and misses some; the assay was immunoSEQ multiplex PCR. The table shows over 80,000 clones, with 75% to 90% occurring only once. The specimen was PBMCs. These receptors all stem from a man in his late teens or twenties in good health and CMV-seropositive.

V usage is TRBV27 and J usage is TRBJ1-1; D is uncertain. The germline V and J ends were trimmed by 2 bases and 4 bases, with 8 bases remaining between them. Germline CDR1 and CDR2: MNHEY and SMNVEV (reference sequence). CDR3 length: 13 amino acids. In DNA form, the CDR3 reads TGTGCCAGCAGTTTAACGGGGAGCACTGAAGCTTTCTTT. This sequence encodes CASSLTGSTEAFF.

CDR3 in DNA: TGTGCCAGTAGTCGGGACTTAAGCTCCTACGAGCAGTACTTC. This codes for CASSRDLSSYEQYF. The chain is built from TRBV19 and TRBJ2-7; tentatively, D is TRBD2 (6 bases). The V and J ends lost 5 bases and 0 bases respectively, with 11 bases between them. This CDR3 is 14 amino acids long. Per germline, CDR1 LNHDA and CDR2 SQIVND (reference sequence).

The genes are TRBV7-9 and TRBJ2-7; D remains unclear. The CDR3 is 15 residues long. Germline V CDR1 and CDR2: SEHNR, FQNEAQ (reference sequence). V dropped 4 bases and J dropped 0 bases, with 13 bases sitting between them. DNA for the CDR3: TGTGCCAGCAGCTCCGACACGTCCAGCTCCTACGAGCAGTACTTC. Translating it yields CASSSDTSSSYEQYF. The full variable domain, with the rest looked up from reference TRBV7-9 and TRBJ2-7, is DTGVSQNPRHKITKRGQNVTFRCDPISEHNRLYWYRQTLGQGPEFLTYFQNEAQLEKSRLLSDRFSAERPKGSFSTLEIQRTEQGDSAMYLCASSSDTSSSYEQYFGPGTRLTVT.

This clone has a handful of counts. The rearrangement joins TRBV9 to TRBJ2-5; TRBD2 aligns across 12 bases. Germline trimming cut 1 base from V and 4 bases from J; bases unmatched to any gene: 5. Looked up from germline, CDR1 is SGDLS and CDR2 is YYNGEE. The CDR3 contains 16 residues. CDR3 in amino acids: CASSVLAGGPGETQYF. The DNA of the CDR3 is TGTGCCAGCAGCGTACTAGCGGGAGGGCCGGGAGAGACCCAGTACTTC.

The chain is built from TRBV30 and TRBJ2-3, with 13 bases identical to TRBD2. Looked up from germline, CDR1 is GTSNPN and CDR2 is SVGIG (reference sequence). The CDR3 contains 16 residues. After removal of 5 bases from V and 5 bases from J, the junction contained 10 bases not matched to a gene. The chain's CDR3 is CAWGPGTSGILDTQYF. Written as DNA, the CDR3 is TGTGCCTGGGGGCCGGGGACTAGCGGGATATTAGATACGCAGTATTTT.

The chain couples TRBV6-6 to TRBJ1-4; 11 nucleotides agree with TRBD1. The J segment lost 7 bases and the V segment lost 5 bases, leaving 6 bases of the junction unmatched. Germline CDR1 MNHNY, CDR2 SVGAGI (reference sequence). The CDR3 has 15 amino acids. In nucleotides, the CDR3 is TGTGCCAGCAGTGGAGGGACAGGGGGAGGTGAAAAACTGTTTTTT. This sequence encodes CASSGGTGGGEKLFF.

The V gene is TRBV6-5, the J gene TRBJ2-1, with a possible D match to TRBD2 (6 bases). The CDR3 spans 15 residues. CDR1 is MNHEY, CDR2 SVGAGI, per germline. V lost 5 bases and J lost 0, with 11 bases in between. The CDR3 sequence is CASSPDGSSYNEQFF. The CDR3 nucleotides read TGTGCCAGCAGTCCTGACGGGAGCTCCTACAATGAGCAGTTCTTC.

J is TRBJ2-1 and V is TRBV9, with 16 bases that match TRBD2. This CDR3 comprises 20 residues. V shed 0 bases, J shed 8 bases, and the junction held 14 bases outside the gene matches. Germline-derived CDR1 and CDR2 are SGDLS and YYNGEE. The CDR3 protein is CASSVALGTSGRATFDEQFF. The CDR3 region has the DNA TGTGCCAGCAGCGTAGCCTTAGGGACTAGCGGGAGGGCCACCTTTGATGAGCAGTTCTTC.

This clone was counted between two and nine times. The chain's CDR3 is CASGPRPSGRDTDTQYF. The DNA of the CDR3 is TGTGCTAGTGGTCCCCGACCTAGCGGGAGGGACACAGATACGCAGTATTTT. The chain uses TRBV12-5 and TRBJ2-3; 12 bases are a match to TRBD2. V lost 5 bases, J lost 2 bases, and 8 bases stayed unmatched. This CDR3 has 17 amino acids. CDR1 LGHNT and CDR2 FRNRAP come from the germline V gene.

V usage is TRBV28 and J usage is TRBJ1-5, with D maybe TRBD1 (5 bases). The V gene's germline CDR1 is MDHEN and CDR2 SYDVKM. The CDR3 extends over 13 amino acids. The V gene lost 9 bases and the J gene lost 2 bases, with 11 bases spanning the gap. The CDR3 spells CASLGQGNQPQHF. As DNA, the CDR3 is TGTGCCAGTTTGGGGCAGGGCAATCAGCCCCAGCATTTT. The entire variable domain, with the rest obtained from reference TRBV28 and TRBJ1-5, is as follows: DVKVTQSSRYLVKRTGEKVFLECVQDMDHENMFWYRQDPGLGLRLIYFSYDVKMKEKGDIPEGYSVSREKKERFSLILESASTNQTSMYLCASLGQGNQPQHFGDGTRLSIL.

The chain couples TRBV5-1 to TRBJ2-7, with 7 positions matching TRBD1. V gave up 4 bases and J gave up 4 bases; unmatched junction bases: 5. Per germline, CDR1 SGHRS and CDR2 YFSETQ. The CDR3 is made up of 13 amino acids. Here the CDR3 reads CASSPDRRYEQYF. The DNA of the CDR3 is TGCGCCAGCAGCCCGGACAGGAGGTACGAGCAGTACTTC.

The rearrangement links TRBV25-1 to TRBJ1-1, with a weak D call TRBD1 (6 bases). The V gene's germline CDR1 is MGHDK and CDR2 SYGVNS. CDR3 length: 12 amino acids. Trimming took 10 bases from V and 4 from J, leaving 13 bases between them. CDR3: CAMQGIGTEAFF. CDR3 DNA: TGTGCCATGCAGGGGATTGGCACTGAAGCTTTCTTT.

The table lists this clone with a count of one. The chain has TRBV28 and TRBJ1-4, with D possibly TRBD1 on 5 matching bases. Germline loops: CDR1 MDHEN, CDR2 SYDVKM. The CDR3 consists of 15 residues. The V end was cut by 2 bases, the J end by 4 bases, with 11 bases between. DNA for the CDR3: TGTGCCAGCAGTTTAGGGCCAGGGCTTAATGAAAAACTGTTTTTT. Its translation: CASSLGPGLNEKLFF. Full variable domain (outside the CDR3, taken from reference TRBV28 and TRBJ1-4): DVKVTQSSRYLVKRTGEKVFLECVQDMDHENMFWYRQDPGLGLRLIYFSYDVKMKEKGDIPEGYSVSREKKERFSLILESASTNQTSMYLCASSLGPGLNEKLFFGSGTQLSVL.

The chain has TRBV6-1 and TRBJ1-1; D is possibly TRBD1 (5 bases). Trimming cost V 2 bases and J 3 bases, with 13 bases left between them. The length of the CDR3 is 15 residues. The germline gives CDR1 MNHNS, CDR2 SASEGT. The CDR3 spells CASSETWGGDTEAFF. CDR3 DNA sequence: TGTGCCAGCAGTGAAACCTGGGGGGGGGACACTGAAGCTTTCTTT.

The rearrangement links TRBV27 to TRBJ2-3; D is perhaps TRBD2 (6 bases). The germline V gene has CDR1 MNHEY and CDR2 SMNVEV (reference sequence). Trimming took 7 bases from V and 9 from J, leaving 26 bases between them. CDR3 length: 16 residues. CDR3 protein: CASNPTAGTGLETQYF. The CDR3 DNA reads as TGTGCCAGCAACCCCACGGCGGGAACAGGTCTAGAAACGCAGTATTTT.

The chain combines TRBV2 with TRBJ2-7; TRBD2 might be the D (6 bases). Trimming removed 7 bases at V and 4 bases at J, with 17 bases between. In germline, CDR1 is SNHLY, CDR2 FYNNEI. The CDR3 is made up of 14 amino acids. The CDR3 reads CASTLDGGYYEQYV. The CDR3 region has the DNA TGTGCCAGCACCTTGGACGGGGGATATTACGAGCAGTACGTC.

This chain's CDR3 is CASSSRGGTTADTQYF. The CDR3 bases are TGTGCCAGCAGCTCGCGAGGCGGGACGACCGCAGATACGCAGTATTTT. The chain employs TRBV9 and TRBJ2-3; tentative D call: TRBD2 (6 bases). CDR3 size: 16 residues. Germline-derived CDR1 and CDR2 are SGDLS and YYNGEE. V lost 4 bases to trimming and J lost 4 bases, with 19 bases between them.

As DNA, the CDR3 is TGTGCCAGCAGTTCCATAGCGGTAACCTACAATGAGCAGTTCTTC. Translating it yields CASSSIAVTYNEQFF. This sequence joins TRBV6-5 and TRBJ2-1, with D tentatively TRBD2 (6 bases). The CDR3 is 15 residues long. The V gene lost 4 bases and the J gene lost 2 bases, with 12 bases spanning the gap. Germline lookup yields CDR1 MNHEY and CDR2 SVGAGI.